In its sample, the clone carrying this TCR beta chain was seen once. Antigen unknown. The sample has other DNA sequences that encode this CDR3 too. Donation came from healthy HIV-negative adults that had no recent acute infections or vaccinations. Subsets obtained from CD4+ cells comprised CD45RA+ naive and CD45RA-negative memory cells. TCRdb's copy holds only in-frame clones and misses some; the assay was immunoSEQ multiplex PCR. The table records around 1,100,000 clones, about 72% of them present only once. Germline loops: CDR1 SGHNT, CDR2 YYREEE (reference sequence). The junction had 6 bases not matched to a gene; V was cut back by 3 bases and J by 2 bases. The CDR3 covers 15 residues. This sample stems from a study of shared clonotypes between healthy human individuals. Points from the study as a whole: Non-shared clonotypes were found to have lower generation probabilities than the clonotypes that were shared by all four of the sorted-subset donors.

This chain links TRBV5-4 with TRBJ2-5; 8 bases are shared with TRBD2. This sequence was found in a young man in good health. Some clones in this sample may be carry-over from other donors' samples. Sequencing was done on a sample of memory CD4+ T cells from PBMCs. Subset: CD45RA-negative fraction. The CDR3 DNA is TGTGCCAGCAGCTCCGCCCTAGCGGGTCAAGAGACCCAGTACTTC. The encoded protein is CASSSALAGQETQYF.